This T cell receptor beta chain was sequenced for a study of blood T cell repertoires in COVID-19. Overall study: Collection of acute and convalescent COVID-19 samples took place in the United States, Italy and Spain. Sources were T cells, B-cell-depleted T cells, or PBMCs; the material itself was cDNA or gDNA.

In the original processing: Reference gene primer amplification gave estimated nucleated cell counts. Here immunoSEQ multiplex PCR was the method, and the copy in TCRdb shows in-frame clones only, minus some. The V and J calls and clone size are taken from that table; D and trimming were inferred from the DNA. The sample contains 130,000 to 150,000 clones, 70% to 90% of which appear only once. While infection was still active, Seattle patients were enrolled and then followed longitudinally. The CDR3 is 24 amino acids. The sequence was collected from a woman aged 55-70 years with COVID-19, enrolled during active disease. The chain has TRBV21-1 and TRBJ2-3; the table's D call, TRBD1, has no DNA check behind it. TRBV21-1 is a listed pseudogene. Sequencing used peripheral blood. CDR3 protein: CASSKDTPGWDREKGPTSTDTQYF. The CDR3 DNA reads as TGTGCCAGCAGCAAAGACACGCCCGGCTGGGACAGGGAAAAGGGACCGACTAGCACAGATACGCAGTATTTT.